The 10 T cell receptor beta chains reported below all come from one sample, sequenced in a study of cytomegalovirus exposure and HLA in healthy donors. The method was immunoSEQ multiplex PCR; TCRdb's version includes in-frame clones alone and lacks a portion of them. This sample has around 190,000 clones, with 86% found just once. The material sequenced was PBMCs. The origin of the receptors is a man younger than 45 in good health and CMV-seropositive.

This clone appeared a few times. The chain combines TRBV27 with TRBJ1-2; D perhaps matches TRBD1 (5 bases). This CDR3 spans 14 amino acids. Looked up from germline, CDR1 is MNHEY and CDR2 is SMNVEV (reference sequence). The germline V and J ends were trimmed by 5 bases and 6 bases, with 16 bases remaining between them. Here the CDR3 reads CASSPPGWGDGYTF. DNA of the CDR3: TGTGCCAGCAGTCCCCCAGGGTGGGGGGATGGCTACACCTTC.

The genes are TRBV27 and TRBJ2-1; D is ambiguous. Per the germline V gene, CDR1 is MNHEY and CDR2 is SMNVEV (reference sequence). The CDR3 extends over 14 amino acids. Trimming cost V 3 bases and J 6 bases, with 12 bases left between them. The CDR3 coding sequence is TGTGCCAGCAGTTTCTTACAGAACCCCAATGAGCAGTTCTTC. Protein sequence: CASSFLQNPNEQFF.

This sequence joins TRBV9 and TRBJ1-1; D call uncertain. Germline values: CDR1 SGDLS, CDR2 YYNGEE. This CDR3 region has 13 residues. V was shortened by 1 base and J by 3 bases, with 7 bases between the two germline ends. Here the CDR3 DNA reads TGTGCCAGCAGCGTATCTTGGGACACTGAAGCTTTCTTT. It yields the protein CASSVSWDTEAFF. Full variable domain (outside the CDR3, taken from reference TRBV9 and TRBJ1-1): DSGVTQTPKHLITATGQRVTLRCSPRSGDLSVYWYQQSLDQGLQFLIQYYNGEERAKGNILERFSAQQFPDLHSELNLSSLELGDSALYFCASSVSWDTEAFFGQGTRLTVV.

V usage is TRBV7-9 and J usage is TRBJ2-3; tentatively, D is TRBD2 (6 bases). Between the trimmed V and J ends, which lost 5 bases and 5 bases, there was a span of 8 bases. The V gene's germline CDR1 is SEHNR and CDR2 FQNEAQ (reference sequence). The CDR3 runs 12 residues. CDR3 sequence: CASSDSGDTQYF. The CDR3 DNA is TGTGCCAGCAGCGATAGCGGAGATACGCAGTATTTT.

The rearrangement joins TRBV28 to TRBJ1-1; D uncertain. V was trimmed by 6 bases and J by 3 bases, leaving 20 bases between them. The CDR3 spans 16 residues. Germline CDR1 and CDR2: MDHEN and SYDVKM. This chain's CDR3 is CASSRSERTAYTEAFF. The CDR3 DNA is TGTGCCAGCAGCAGGTCGGAAAGAACCGCTTACACTGAAGCTTTCTTT. Together with reference TRBV28 and TRBJ1-1, the CDR3 gives the full variable domain: DVKVTQSSRYLVKRTGEKVFLECVQDMDHENMFWYRQDPGLGLRLIYFSYDVKMKEKGDIPEGYSVSREKKERFSLILESASTNQTSMYLCASSRSERTAYTEAFFGQGTRLTVV.

This chain uses TRBV9 with TRBJ1-2; 9 nucleotides align to TRBD1. Germline CDR1 SGDLS, CDR2 YYNGEE. V trimming: 3 bases; J trimming: 4 bases; junction bases outside the gene matches: 10. The CDR3 length is 16 residues. The CDR3 bases are TGTGCCAGCAGCGCACCACCGGGACAGGGATCCTATGGCTACACCTTC. Translated, it gives CASSAPPGQGSYGYTF.

The chain couples TRBV27 to TRBJ2-3; D gene uncertain. CDR3 length equals 12 residues. The germline V gene has CDR1 MNHEY and CDR2 SMNVEV (reference sequence). V lost 4 bases to trimming and J lost 5 bases, with 7 bases between them. CDR3: CASSSTGDTQYF. CDR3 sequence (DNA): TGTGCCAGCAGTTCCACGGGAGATACGCAGTATTTT.

The chain combines TRBV27 with TRBJ2-7; TRBD2 might be the D (6 bases). This CDR3 is built from 12 residues. The V end was cut by 4 bases, the J end by 7 bases, with 11 bases between. Germline loops: CDR1 MNHEY, CDR2 SMNVEV (reference sequence). CDR3 sequence: CASSSGVEEQYF. CDR3 DNA sequence: TGTGCCAGCAGTTCGGGGGTTGAGGAGCAGTACTTC.

The chain employs TRBV29-1 and TRBJ2-7; D possibly corresponds to TRBD1 (6 bases). Germline lookup yields CDR1 SQVTM and CDR2 ANQGSEA. The ends were cut back, 7 bases at V and 0 bases at J, with 10 bases in the middle. The CDR3 spans 12 residues. CDR3 in amino acids: CSARTDSYEQYF. DNA of the CDR3: TGCAGCGCCAGGACAGACTCCTACGAGCAGTACTTC.

The chain links TRBV7-9 to TRBJ1-1; weak D call: TRBD1 (5 bases). There are 14 residues in the CDR3. V lost 3 bases, J lost 3 bases, and 11 bases lay in between. The V gene's germline CDR1 is SEHNR and CDR2 FQNEAQ (reference sequence). The CDR3 bases are TGTGCCAGCAGCTTTGTGCAGGGCCACACTGAAGCTTTCTTT. The encoded protein is CASSFVQGHTEAFF.